These 14 T cell receptor beta chains share one sample of origin, sequenced in a study of neurological immune-mediated disorders. TCRdb itself ran the 5' RACE reads through MiXCR, one entry per CDR3 protein. The sample contains 95,000 or so distinct CDR3 sequences, 3.5% of which appear only once. The source material was PBMCs. These receptors came from a woman aged 18 to 35 with multiple sclerosis.

This clonotype was counted ten times or more. The CDR3 DNA reads as TGCAGTGCCGAGACAGGGCGAACGAACACTGAAGCTTTCTTT. Amino acids: CSAETGRTNTEAFF. The V gene is TRBV20-1, the J gene TRBJ1-1, with 7 bases lining up with TRBD1. CDR3 length: 14 residues. The trim removed 6 bases at V and 1 base at J, leaving 8 bases unmatched. Germline V gene lookup returns CDR1 DFQATT and CDR2 SNEGSKA (reference sequence).

There are many counts of this clonotype. The CDR3 region is CASSRSVGTFGGNTIYF. The CDR3 bases are TGCGCCAGCAGCCGTTCTGTCGGGACTTTCGGTGGAAACACCATATATTTT. The chain links TRBV5-1 to TRBJ1-3, with a possible D match to TRBD1 (5 bases). The CDR3 is 17 amino acids. Germline values: CDR1 SGHRS, CDR2 YFSETQ. Trimming stripped 4 bases from V and 3 bases from J, with 20 bases between.

This clonotype came up many times. The chain uses TRBV5-1 and TRBJ1-2; possibly TRBD1 for D (5 bases). V gave up 5 bases and J gave up 8 bases, with 19 bases separating them. The CDR3 runs to 14 residues. In germline, CDR1 is SGHRS, CDR2 YFSETQ. CDR3 in DNA: TGCGCCAGCAGTGATGGCCAGGGTATTGGGGGCTACACCTTC. Translation: CASSDGQGIGGYTF.

The table lists this clonotype with many counts. The rearrangement links TRBV7-8 to TRBJ2-1, with D possibly being TRBD2 (6 bases). The CDR3 length is 14 residues. The V end lost 4 bases, the J end lost 3 bases, and 10 bases lay between the germline ends. Looked up from germline, CDR1 is SGHVS and CDR2 is FQNEAQ. CDR3 coding DNA: TGTGCCAGCAGCTCCTGGGACTTCTACAATGAGCAGTTCTTC. Protein sequence: CASSSWDFYNEQFF.

In its sample, this clonotype was seen many times. Germline and junction disagree at one end, which may indicate a read error. This chain uses TRBV7-7 with TRBJ2-2, with D possibly TRBD1 on 5 matching bases. The CDR3 has 12 amino acids. Germline assignment: CDR1 SSHAT and CDR2 FNYEAQ (reference sequence). As DNA, the CDR3 is TGTGCTAGCAGCAAGGGGTCCGGGGAGCTGTTTTTT. Protein: CASSKGSGELFF.

This clonotype came up many times. V usage is TRBV20-1 and J usage is TRBJ1-1; tentatively, D is TRBD1 (5 bases). CDR1 is DFQATT and CDR2 is SNEGSKA in the germline V gene (reference sequence). The CDR3 extends over 14 amino acids. V lost 1 base to trimming and J lost 4 bases, with 13 bases between them. In nucleotides, the CDR3 is TGCAGTGCTAGAGTCGGGGGGTCGAGCACTGAAGCTTTCTTT. Its translation is CSARVGGSSTEAFF.

This chain links TRBV28 with TRBJ2-7; 8 bases map to TRBD2. The germline gives CDR1 MDHEN, CDR2 SYDVKM. Trimming cost V 9 bases and J 4 bases; bases outside gene matches: 8. The CDR3 is 13 amino acids. Here the CDR3 reads CASLAGPPYEQYF. In nucleotides, the CDR3 is TGTGCCAGTTTAGCGGGACCTCCTTACGAGCAGTACTTC.

This clonotype was seen many times. The chain joins TRBV7-8 to TRBJ2-3; 9 nucleotides line up with TRBD2. Germline trimming cut 3 bases from V and 2 bases from J; bases unmatched to any gene: 3. Germline V gene data show CDR1 as SGHVS and CDR2 as FQNEAQ. CDR3 length equals 15 residues. CDR3 protein: CASSLRGGATDTQYF. CDR3 coding DNA: TGTGCCAGCAGCTTGCGCGGGGGGGCCACAGATACGCAGTATTTT.

The sample holds many counts of this clonotype. V is TRBV3-1 and J is TRBJ2-1, with D tentatively TRBD1 (5 bases). The CDR3 has 16 residues. The germline CDR1 and CDR2 sequences are LGHDT and YNNKEL (reference sequence). The V end was cut by 1 base, the J end by 0 bases, with 10 bases between. The CDR3 bases are TGTGCCAGCAGCCAAGCCGGTCAGGGCTCCTACAATGAGCAGTTCTTC. Translated, it gives CASSQAGQGSYNEQFF.

This clonotype came up many times. J is TRBJ2-1 and V is TRBV5-1; 12 nucleotides align to TRBD1. The CDR3 runs 15 residues. Germline V gene lookup returns CDR1 SGHRS and CDR2 YFSETQ. V shed 0 bases and J 9 bases; nucleotides not matched to a gene: 4. The CDR3 nucleotides read TGCGCCAGCAGCTTGGGGGACAGGGGGCTTGTTGAGCAGTTCTTC. Translation gives CASSLGDRGLVEQFF.

This clonotype showed up many times. The rearrangement joins TRBV24-1 to TRBJ2-3; 7 bases are a match to TRBD1. The CDR3 spans 14 residues. Germline loops: CDR1 KGHDR, CDR2 SFDVKD. V was pared by 9 bases and J by 2 bases, with 7 bases of the junction left unmatched. The DNA of the CDR3 is TGTGCCACCGCCTCCGGGACAGCCACAGATACGCAGTATTTT. It translates to CATASGTATDTQYF.

This clonotype was detected ten times or more. V and J are TRBV11-2 and TRBJ2-3, with TRBD2 matching 14 bases. CDR3 size: 17 residues. The junction had 9 bases not matched to a gene; V was cut back by 5 bases and J by 5 bases. CDR1 and CDR2 from the germline V gene are SGHAT and FQNNGV. This chain's CDR3 is CASSPGLAGGFGDTQYF. For the CDR3, the DNA is TGTGCCAGCAGCCCTGGACTAGCGGGGGGATTTGGAGATACGCAGTATTTT.

This clonotype turned up a few times. The CDR3 is CASSLDGLAIVHEQFF. The DNA of the CDR3 is TGTGCCAGCAGCTTAGATGGACTAGCAATAGTCCATGAGCAGTTCTTC. The chain combines TRBV7-9 with TRBJ2-1, with 8 bases identical to TRBD2. This CDR3 spans 16 amino acids. Germline V gene data show CDR1 as SEHNR and CDR2 as FQNEAQ (reference sequence). The V segment lost 1 base and the J segment 8 bases; nucleotides outside the gene matches: 10.

This clonotype was observed many times. The V and J genes are TRBV29-1 and TRBJ1-2; no definite D call. The CDR3 length is 12 residues. Trimming cost V 3 bases and J 4 bases, with 9 bases left between them. The V gene's germline CDR1 is SQVTM and CDR2 ANQGSEA. The CDR3 bases are TGCAGCGTTGACACAGCTCCCTATGGCTACACCTTC. Translation gives CSVDTAPYGYTF.